There are a few counts of the clone carrying this T cell receptor beta chain. No antigen is known for it. These data are taken from a study of cytomegalovirus exposure and HLA in healthy donors. Vbeta (60) and Jbeta (13) primers were used in the PCR. Clones were sequenced by immunoSEQ multiplex PCR, and TCRdb holds only the in-frame ones, with some missing. The table has 130,000 to 150,000 clones, around 86% seen once. Germline loops: CDR1 GTSNPN, CDR2 SVGIG (reference sequence). CDR3 size: 11 residues. V was trimmed by 5 bases and J by 3 bases, leaving 7 bases between them. Broader study findings: Associated with cytomegalovirus, according to the listing, were 150 to 200 TCR beta chains.

All donors participated as healthy donors of bone marrow. The chain links TRBV30 to TRBJ1-1; the D gene is possibly TRBD1 (5 bases). The clonotype originates from a woman younger than 45 in good health and CMV-seronegative. Sequencing used PBMCs. DNA of the CDR3: TGTGCCTGGGCAGGGTACACTGAAGCTTTCTTT. Amino acid sequence: CAWAGYTEAFF. Full variable domain (outside the CDR3, taken from reference TRBV30 and TRBJ1-1): SQTIHQWPATLVQPVGSPLSLECTVEGTSNPNLYWYRQAAGRGLQLLFYSVGIGQISSEVPQNLSASRPQDRQFILSSKKLLLSDSGFYLCAWAGYTEAFFGQGTRLTVV.